This paragraph reports one T cell receptor beta chain. There is no known antigen for this receptor. Base qualities were left out, and no much larger clone turns up one base away. CDR1 and CDR2 are drawn from the germline V gene: SGHRS, YFSETQ. The CDR3 holds 13 amino acids from the cysteine to the phenylalanine. Solely the CDR3 DNA is kept, with 39 bases framed from the first base. Deletion took 5 bases off V and 4 bases off J, with a span of 13 bases between the germline ends. The sample belongs to a study of T cell responses to AZD1222 COVID-19 vaccine (dated by TCRdb to 2020 to 2022). Describing the broader study: A total of under 250 trial participants underwent TCR sequencing, of whom about 200 had received two doses of AZD1222 and around 25 had received two doses of the MenACWY control vaccine. Trial participants were enrolled into age subgroups of 18-55, 56-69 and 70-plus years, which contained approximately 150, 28 and 58 TCR-sequenced participants, respectively.

The CDR3 regions of human TCRbeta chains were analyzed by immunosequencing. In the authors' own workflow: Repertoire TCRs were matched against a reference library of SARS-CoV-2-specific TCRs generated with the MIRA antigen-specificity platform. Breadth meant the fraction of unique TCRs that were SARS-CoV-2-associated, whereas depth meant the fraction of total T cells that were SARS-CoV-2-associated. Using the MIRA data, each spike-specific TCR was mapped to the spike region that the TCR reacts to and placed in a CD4 or CD8 class. Log10-transformed breadth and depth values were compared by one-way ANOVA with Sidak's multiple comparisons tests. This immuneACCESS table, as held by TCRdb, lists in-frame sequences with V and J called but not all clones. Of the missing ones, under half trace to an unresolved V gene in checked studies; the others have no known cause. The DNA was the basis for D and trimming; V, J and clone size are from that table. This sample has under 200,000 clones in its table, and 92% of those were observed once. Jointly, the top ten make up 1.3% of the sample.

This specimen's time point label, per the study, means: about 28 days (+/-7) after the second vaccine dose. Because spike-specific TCR depth and breadth did not differ between the two schedules, AZD1222 recipients who got a second dose at roughly 4 weeks were pooled with those who got a second dose at roughly 12 weeks. The vaccinee samples were drawn from two UK trials, COV001 and COV002, one of which was a single-blind randomized controlled phase 2/3 trial testing AZD1222 (ChAdOx1 nCoV-19) in healthy adults. For TCRbeta chain sequencing, PBMC samples were collected from trial participants at day 0 and at day 28 after the second dose. The full study reports these points: Because no samples from the day 14 peak response were available, repertoires could be characterized only after the peak T cell response. After two AZD1222 doses, both the breadth and the depth of spike-specific TCRs were significantly higher than at day 0 and than in MenACWY recipients. Most participants were white British and females outnumbered males, and the authors suggested that clonal diversity may have been underestimated. CD4 TCRs associated with the vaccine covered the entire spike protein, and the dominant responses were in regions 160-218 and 743-854. Nearly half of unique spike-specific TCRs reportedly recognized epitopes outside regions mutated in the B.1.351 and B.1.1.7 variants. The 56-69-year group was small, and its depth increase did not reach significance, likely because of low power. Conclusions about previously exposed vaccinees were limited because only six AZD1222 recipients were SARS-CoV-2 seropositive at baseline.

The V and J genes are TRBV5-1 and TRBJ2-7; the D segment could be TRBD2, given 5 matching bases. The sequences come from peripheral blood, collected 28 days after the second AZD1222 dose. The TCR was taken from an adult who received the AZD1222 COVID-19 vaccine. The CDR3 is CASSQAARYEQYF. The DNA sequence is given as TGCGCCAGCAGTCAAGCGGCAAGATACGAGCAGTACTTC.